This T cell receptor beta chain appears in the sequencing data of a study of CD8 T cells in ankylosing spondylitis. This clonotype was seen repeatedly, ten times or more. Its antigen is unknown. Study-wide results and limits: Seemingly distinctive of ankylosing spondylitis blood was a TCR beta motif formed by eight highly homologous variants. CD8+ disease-linked clones were present at relatively low frequencies in blood.

This CDR3 spans 15 amino acids. Trimming cost V 9 bases and J 2 bases, with 17 bases left between them. In TCRdb, the 5' RACE reads were re-called with MiXCR into one record per CDR3 protein. This table holds about 540,000 distinct CDR3 sequences, about an eighth found once. The sample comprised blood, either unsorted or a sorted T cell fraction (not recorded which). The rearrangement joins TRBV12-3 or TRBV12-4 to TRBJ1-5; the D is unclear. The sequence came from a male donor with ankylosing spondylitis. CDR3 nucleotides: TGTGCCAGTGGGGATAGTATTGGTGGCAATCAGCCCCAGCATTTT. Residues: CASGDSIGGNQPQHF.